This T cell receptor (beta chain) was sequenced during a study of spatial heterogeneity in lung cancer (dated by TCRdb to the late 2010s). About the study as a whole: More beta-chain than alpha-chain transcripts were consistently detected, likely reflecting higher beta-chain transcript abundance. In tumor regions, TCR transcript counts showed a strong correlation with a T cell transcriptional module score derived from matched bulk RNA-seq. In the raw uncorrected reads, each unique combination of TCR and UMI appeared on average more than ten times. In non-small cell lung cancer, the study made a quantitative comparison of TCR alpha and beta repertoires among multiple tumor regions, matched nontumor lung and blood. Nonsynonymous mutation counts, determined by whole-exome sequencing of tumor tissue, were related to features of the TCR repertoire. At surgery, both alpha and beta chains were TCR-sequenced in over 200 tumor regions, fewer than 65 matched nontumor lung samples and 50 to 60 PBMC samples. Broader findings and caveats from the paper: Confirming at a functional level the hypothesis that regional TCRs recognize regional mutations was considered to require additional single-cell paired TCR alpha and beta sequencing. The number of expanded intratumoral alpha and beta TCRs correlated with the tumor nonsynonymous mutation count. The count of ubiquitous expanded TCRs correlated with the count of ubiquitous nonsynonymous mutations, and the count of regional expanded TCRs correlated with the count of regional nonsynonymous mutations. TCR-seq coverage of tumor T cells was estimated at only 5.5% to 8.5% for alpha chains and approximately 13% for beta chains.

The time point label of this sample denotes: sample taken at primary tumor resection. The donors were more than 60 patients from the lung TRACERx cohort who had early-stage, untreated non-small cell lung cancer. TCR sequencing used whole RNA extracted from tumor and nontumor lung tissue, or from cryopreserved PBMC samples, without cell sorting. A patient was chosen for TCR sequencing only when enough RNA was available from at least two tumor regions. Before being selected, tumor and adjacent nontumor lung specimens were reviewed by a lung pathologist. The CDR3 numbers 12 residues from cysteine through phenylalanine. Of all the DNA, just the CDR3 is kept, 36 bases in frame from base 1. At the junction V is shortened by 2 bases and J by 4 bases, with 4 bases in between. The germline V gene (reference sequence) sets CDR1 to MNHNY and CDR2 to SVGAGI. The library was produced with 5' RACE. Sequenced using a NextSeq 500. To allow correction of PCR and sequencing errors, the TCR library protocol tagged every TCR cDNA molecule with a unique molecular identifier. In the paper's pipeline: Decombinator tools were used for TCR identification, UMI-based error correction and CDR3 extraction. Expanded TCRs were defined as those above a frequency of 2 per 1,000, corresponding to the top 1% of the tumor frequency distribution. Expanded tumor TCRs were classed as regional if statistically deemed absent (corrected P<0.05) from at least one tumor region, otherwise ubiquitous. Renyi diversity was calculated using the R vegan package after each repertoire was subsampled 100 times to 5,000 TCRs. To build CDR3 similarity networks, amino acid triplet string-kernel similarity was used, and CDR3s were connected when their pairwise similarity was above 0.82. TCRdb redid the processing of the public reads, applying fastp at Q25 and MiXCR, and retained in-frame beta chains. Identical CDR3 protein sequences are pooled into one entry, listed with their most common genes and DNA. TCRdb, not the original authors, processed these V and J calls. This sample comprises some 2,000 distinct CDR3 sequences, about 10% of them detected only once. The ten largest clones represent about 12% of the sample.

This clonotype is categorized as medium-sized (0.01 to 0.1%). Its antigen is unknown. Base qualities are not at hand, and no much larger clone is one base apart. Sequences were derived from lung tumor tissue, sampled at surgery. The sequence derives from a female donor with early-stage non-small cell lung cancer. The chain is assembled from TRBV6-6 and TRBJ2-3; the D gene is unclear. The CDR3: CASSYGPDTQYF. The sequenced DNA: TGTGCCAGCAGTTACGGCCCAGATACGCAGTATTTT.